This TCR beta chain was identified during a study of T cell responses to AZD1222 COVID-19 vaccine. The CDR3 has 15 amino acids. Germline V gene data show CDR1 as MNHEY and CDR2 as SVGEGT. Germline trimming cut 5 bases from V and 2 bases from J; bases unmatched to any gene: 8. As to this clone: Its specificity is not known.

Findings and caveats of the study: White British people made up most donors, females outnumbered males, and clonal diversity was possibly underestimated. Seropositive at baseline were only a handful of AZD1222 recipients. The peak T cell response came first, and repertoires were sampled only after it.

Repertoires were generated with immunoSEQ multiplex PCR, while TCRdb's copy carries only in-frame clones and drops some. The sample holds 100,000 to 150,000 clones; around 92% are singletons and the top ten take under 2%. The sequence came from an adult in good health. The chain couples TRBV6-2 or TRBV6-3 to TRBJ2-7; 8 bases are shared with TRBD1. The sample here was peripheral blood, taken on day 0 of AZD1222 vaccination. The CDR3 DNA is TGTGCCAGCAGTCCCCCGGGGACAGGTGCCTACGAGCAGTACTTC. Translation: CASSPPGTGAYEQYF.